A single sample gave rise to the 13 T cell receptor beta chains below, sequenced in a study of T cell responses to AZD1222 COVID-19 vaccine. Here immunoSEQ multiplex PCR was the method, and the copy in TCRdb shows in-frame clones only, minus some. This table has about 120,000 clones, about 90% appearing once. The sample in question was peripheral blood, obtained on day 0 of AZD1222 vaccination. The receptor source for this set is an adult in good health.

The genes are TRBV6-2 or TRBV6-3 and TRBJ2-1; 9 nucleotides agree with TRBD1. With V trimmed by 5 bases and J by 3 bases, 5 bases remained unmatched. The CDR3 runs to 15 residues. From germline, CDR1 is MNHEY and CDR2 SVGEGT. For the CDR3, the DNA is TGTGCCAGCAGTGATCGACAGGGGGTCTACAATGAGCAGTTCTTC. This codes for CASSDRQGVYNEQFF.

Note on this clone: The sample contains more than one DNA sequence encoding this CDR3. This chain links TRBV28 with TRBJ2-5; D unclear. The CDR3 is 13 amino acids. Trimming removed 2 bases from V and 4 bases from J, with 8 bases in between. Germline V gives CDR1 MDHEN, CDR2 SYDVKM. The CDR3 region is CASSLGRLETQYF. CDR3 bases: TGTGCCAGCAGTTTAGGACGATTAGAGACCCAGTACTTC.

This rearrangement joins TRBV29-1 to TRBJ1-3; a possible D gene is TRBD1 (6 bases). Trimming removed 4 bases at V and 2 bases at J, with 6 bases between. Germline V gene data show CDR1 as SQVTM and CDR2 as ANQGSEA. This CDR3 has 12 residues. The CDR3 sequence is CSVAGAGNTIYF. DNA of the CDR3: TGCAGCGTTGCAGGGGCTGGAAACACCATATATTTT.

The chain joins TRBV4-2 to TRBJ2-7, with 9 bases lining up with TRBD2. The germline V gene has CDR1 LGHNA and CDR2 YNFKEQ. V lost 1 base, J lost 1 base, and 8 bases stayed unmatched. This CDR3 has 17 amino acids. This CDR3 is CASSQAGLAGLSYEQYF. In nucleotides, the CDR3 is TGTGCCAGCAGCCAAGCGGGTCTAGCGGGGCTTTCCTACGAGCAGTACTTC.

V is TRBV12-3 or TRBV12-4 and J is TRBJ2-1; either TRBD1 or TRBD2 may supply D (5 bases each). This CDR3 is built from 12 residues. The germline V and J ends were trimmed by 5 bases and 10 bases, with 12 bases remaining between them. CDR3 region: CASSPVGTEQFF. CDR3 sequence (DNA): TGTGCCAGCAGTCCCGTGGGGACCGAGCAGTTCTTC.

The chain links TRBV6-6 to TRBJ1-3; D unclear. Looked up from germline, CDR1 is MNHNY and CDR2 is SVGAGI (reference sequence). CDR3 size: 16 residues. Between the trimmed V and J ends, which lost 6 bases and 3 bases, there was a span of 18 bases. CDR3 amino acids: CASSQRITTNGNTIYF. CDR3 bases: TGTGCCAGCAGCCAAAGGATCACCACCAATGGAAACACCATATATTTT.

The rearrangement joins TRBV19 to TRBJ1-4, with 7 bases aligning to TRBD1. Germline values: CDR1 LNHDA, CDR2 SQIVND (reference sequence). The CDR3 covers 16 residues. The trim removed 7 bases at V and 7 bases at J, leaving 15 bases unmatched. This CDR3 is CASTSGERGQGEKLFF. As DNA, the CDR3 is TGTGCCAGTACCTCAGGCGAGAGGGGGCAAGGTGAAAAACTGTTTTTT.

The rearrangement uses TRBV7-9 and TRBJ1-2; D remains unclear. In germline, CDR1 is SEHNR, CDR2 FQNEAQ (reference sequence). V was cut by 0 bases and J by 5 bases, with 7 bases left in between. The CDR3 loop spans 13 amino acids. The CDR3 loop reads CASSLAGGYGYTF. The CDR3 bases are TGTGCCAGCAGCTTAGCCGGAGGGTATGGCTACACCTTC.

V usage is TRBV19 and J usage is TRBJ2-2; D may match TRBD1 or TRBD2 (5 bases each). CDR1 is LNHDA, CDR2 SQIVND, per germline (reference sequence). The CDR3 is made up of 18 amino acids. V was shortened by 3 bases and J by 0 bases, with 17 bases between the two germline ends. DNA for the CDR3: TGTGCCAGTAGTATTGTCGGGTTGTTGGGGGCGAACACCGGGGAGCTGTTTTTT. Amino acids: CASSIVGLLGANTGELFF.

The chain combines TRBV5-6 with TRBJ1-4; no clear D gene. CDR1 SGHDT and CDR2 YYEEEE come from the germline V gene. This CDR3 contains 14 residues. V was shortened by 4 bases and J by 8 bases, with 15 bases between the two germline ends. CDR3: CASSPAGLGEKLFF. The DNA for the CDR3 is TGTGCCAGCAGCCCGGCGGGGTTGGGGGAAAAACTGTTTTTT.

This chain connects TRBV7-2 to TRBJ2-2; 9 bases match TRBD1. The V gene end was trimmed by 0 bases and the J gene end by 5 bases; junction bases not matched to a gene: 4. The CDR3 runs to 16 residues. The germline V gene has CDR1 SGHTA and CDR2 FQGNSA. CDR3 DNA: TGTGCCAGCAGCTTAGCCGGACAGGGGTGGACCGGGGAGCTGTTTTTT. This encodes CASSLAGQGWTGELFF.

The J gene is TRBJ1-2, the V gene TRBV30; 8 nucleotides match TRBD1. The CDR3 loop spans 14 amino acids. The V gene's germline CDR1 is GTSNPN and CDR2 SVGIG (reference sequence). V lost 8 bases and J lost 0; bases outside the gene matches: 8. CDR3 sequence reads: CALGQAESNYGYTF. CDR3 coding DNA: TGTGCCCTGGGACAGGCTGAATCTAACTATGGCTACACCTTC.

This clone appeared once. The V and J genes are TRBV15 and TRBJ2-1; 9 positions agree with TRBD2. The CDR3 sequence is 16 residues long. Germline lookup yields CDR1 LNHNV and CDR2 YYDKDF (reference sequence). The J segment lost 7 bases and the V segment lost 2 bases, leaving 9 bases of the junction unmatched. The CDR3 sequence is CATSRLRGGQGNEQFF. The CDR3 DNA sequence: TGTGCCACCAGCAGATTGCGGGGGGGCCAGGGGAATGAGCAGTTCTTC.